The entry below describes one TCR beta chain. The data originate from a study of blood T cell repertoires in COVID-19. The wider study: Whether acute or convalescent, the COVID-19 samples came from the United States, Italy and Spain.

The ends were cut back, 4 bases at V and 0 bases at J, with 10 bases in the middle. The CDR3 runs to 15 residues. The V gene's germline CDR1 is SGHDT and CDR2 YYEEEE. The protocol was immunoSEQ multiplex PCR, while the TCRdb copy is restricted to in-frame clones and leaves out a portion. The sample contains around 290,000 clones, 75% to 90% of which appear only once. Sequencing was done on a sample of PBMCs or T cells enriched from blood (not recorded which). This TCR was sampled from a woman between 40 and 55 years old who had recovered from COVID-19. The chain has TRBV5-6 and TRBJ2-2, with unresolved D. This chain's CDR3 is CASSRIGANTGELFF. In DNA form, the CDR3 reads TGTGCCAGCAGCCGGATAGGAGCGAACACCGGGGAGCTGTTTTTT.